The 7 T cell receptor beta chains reported below all come from one sample, sequenced in a study of blood T cells in healthy people across ages. It was with a sample-barcoded 5' primer and a J-beta primer mix that a second PCR of about 7 to 12 cycles was run. A single record per CDR3 protein comes from TCRdb applying MiXCR to the 5' RACE reads. The sample lists around 790,000 distinct CDR3 sequences; about 42% were seen once. Sequenced: blood. These receptors all come from a man in his sixties in good health.

This clonotype came up once. The chain has TRBV5-1 and TRBJ2-2; 9 nucleotides align to TRBD2. This CDR3 region has 21 residues. After removal of 3 bases from V and 1 base from J, the junction contained 19 bases not matched to a gene. The germline V gene has CDR1 SGHRS and CDR2 YFSETQ. The CDR3 coding sequence is TGCGCCAGCAGCTGGGGGGCTAGCGGGGACCTACACGCCGAGAACACCGGGGAGCTGTTTTTT. Its protein is CASSWGASGDLHAENTGELFF.

This clonotype showed up just a few times. The chain uses TRBV20-1 and TRBJ2-4; D call uncertain. The V end was cut by 5 bases, the J end by 0 bases, with 11 bases between. Germline V gene lookup returns CDR1 DFQATT and CDR2 SNEGSKA (reference sequence). The CDR3 has 14 amino acids. CDR3 bases: TGCAGTGCTCCAGATAACCTAGCCAAAAACATTCAGTACTTC. Its translation: CSAPDNLAKNIQYF.

This clonotype was counted at least ten times. A read error is possible here, since a much larger clone lies one base away. The chain carries TRBV20-1 and TRBJ2-1; 9 bases are shared with TRBD2. V shed 3 bases, J shed 7 bases, and the junction held 7 bases outside the gene matches. The CDR3 totals 14 residues. Germline values: CDR1 DFQATT, CDR2 SNEGSKA (reference sequence). CDR3 sequence (DNA): TGCAGTGCTAGCGACCGAGCGGGGGGTAATGAGCAGTTCTTC. It encodes CSASDRAGGNEQFF.

This chain joins TRBV9 and TRBJ2-1, with 10 nucleotides matching TRBD1. This CDR3 is 15 amino acids long. Trimming took 0 bases from V and 6 from J; bases not matched to a gene: 3. Germline CDR1 reads SGDLS; CDR2 reads YYNGEE. The CDR3: CASSVGGTGVNEQFF. CDR3 nucleotide sequence: TGTGCCAGCAGCGTAGGAGGGACAGGGGTCAATGAGCAGTTCTTC.

The chain joins TRBV7-9 to TRBJ2-3, with D maybe TRBD1 (6 bases). The V gene's germline CDR1 is SEHNR and CDR2 FQNEAQ (reference sequence). Trimming stripped 1 base from V and 5 bases from J, with 16 bases between. The CDR3 extends over 16 amino acids. CDR3 loop: CASSLGSSRGGDTQYF. Here the CDR3 DNA reads TGTGCCAGCAGCTTAGGTTCTAGCAGGGGTGGAGATACGCAGTATTTT. The entire variable domain, with the rest obtained from reference TRBV7-9 and TRBJ2-3, is as follows: DTGVSQNPRHKITKRGQNVTFRCDPISEHNRLYWYRQTLGQGPEFLTYFQNEAQLEKSRLLSDRFSAERPKGSFSTLEIQRTEQGDSAMYLCASSLGSSRGGDTQYFGPGTRLTVL.

V and J are TRBV6-1 and TRBJ2-5; 9 bases map to TRBD1. From germline, CDR1 is MNHNS and CDR2 SASEGT. With 6 bases clipped from V and 11 bases from J, the junction kept 16 bases outside the gene matches. CDR3 size: 15 residues. The CDR3 DNA is TGTGCCAGCAGACCACAGGGGGCGCTCCCCGGGGAGCAGTACTTC. It yields the protein CASRPQGALPGEQYF.

The chain combines TRBV7-2 with TRBJ2-5; 9 nucleotides align to TRBD2. This CDR3 comprises 15 residues. Per the germline V gene, CDR1 is SGHTA and CDR2 is FQGNSA. V was clipped by 2 bases and J by 9 bases; unmatched bases: 10. DNA for the CDR3: TGTGCCAGCAGCTTAAGTTCAGCGGGGGGCCAGGCCCAGTACTTC. This codes for CASSLSSAGGQAQYF. Using reference TRBV7-2 and TRBJ2-5 for the parts outside the CDR3, the full variable domain is GAGVSQSPSNKVTEKGKDVELRCDPISGHTALYWYRQSLGQGLEFLIYFQGNSAPDKSGLPSDRFSAERTGGSVSTLTIQRTQQEDSAVYLCASSLSSAGGQAQYFGPGTRLLVL.